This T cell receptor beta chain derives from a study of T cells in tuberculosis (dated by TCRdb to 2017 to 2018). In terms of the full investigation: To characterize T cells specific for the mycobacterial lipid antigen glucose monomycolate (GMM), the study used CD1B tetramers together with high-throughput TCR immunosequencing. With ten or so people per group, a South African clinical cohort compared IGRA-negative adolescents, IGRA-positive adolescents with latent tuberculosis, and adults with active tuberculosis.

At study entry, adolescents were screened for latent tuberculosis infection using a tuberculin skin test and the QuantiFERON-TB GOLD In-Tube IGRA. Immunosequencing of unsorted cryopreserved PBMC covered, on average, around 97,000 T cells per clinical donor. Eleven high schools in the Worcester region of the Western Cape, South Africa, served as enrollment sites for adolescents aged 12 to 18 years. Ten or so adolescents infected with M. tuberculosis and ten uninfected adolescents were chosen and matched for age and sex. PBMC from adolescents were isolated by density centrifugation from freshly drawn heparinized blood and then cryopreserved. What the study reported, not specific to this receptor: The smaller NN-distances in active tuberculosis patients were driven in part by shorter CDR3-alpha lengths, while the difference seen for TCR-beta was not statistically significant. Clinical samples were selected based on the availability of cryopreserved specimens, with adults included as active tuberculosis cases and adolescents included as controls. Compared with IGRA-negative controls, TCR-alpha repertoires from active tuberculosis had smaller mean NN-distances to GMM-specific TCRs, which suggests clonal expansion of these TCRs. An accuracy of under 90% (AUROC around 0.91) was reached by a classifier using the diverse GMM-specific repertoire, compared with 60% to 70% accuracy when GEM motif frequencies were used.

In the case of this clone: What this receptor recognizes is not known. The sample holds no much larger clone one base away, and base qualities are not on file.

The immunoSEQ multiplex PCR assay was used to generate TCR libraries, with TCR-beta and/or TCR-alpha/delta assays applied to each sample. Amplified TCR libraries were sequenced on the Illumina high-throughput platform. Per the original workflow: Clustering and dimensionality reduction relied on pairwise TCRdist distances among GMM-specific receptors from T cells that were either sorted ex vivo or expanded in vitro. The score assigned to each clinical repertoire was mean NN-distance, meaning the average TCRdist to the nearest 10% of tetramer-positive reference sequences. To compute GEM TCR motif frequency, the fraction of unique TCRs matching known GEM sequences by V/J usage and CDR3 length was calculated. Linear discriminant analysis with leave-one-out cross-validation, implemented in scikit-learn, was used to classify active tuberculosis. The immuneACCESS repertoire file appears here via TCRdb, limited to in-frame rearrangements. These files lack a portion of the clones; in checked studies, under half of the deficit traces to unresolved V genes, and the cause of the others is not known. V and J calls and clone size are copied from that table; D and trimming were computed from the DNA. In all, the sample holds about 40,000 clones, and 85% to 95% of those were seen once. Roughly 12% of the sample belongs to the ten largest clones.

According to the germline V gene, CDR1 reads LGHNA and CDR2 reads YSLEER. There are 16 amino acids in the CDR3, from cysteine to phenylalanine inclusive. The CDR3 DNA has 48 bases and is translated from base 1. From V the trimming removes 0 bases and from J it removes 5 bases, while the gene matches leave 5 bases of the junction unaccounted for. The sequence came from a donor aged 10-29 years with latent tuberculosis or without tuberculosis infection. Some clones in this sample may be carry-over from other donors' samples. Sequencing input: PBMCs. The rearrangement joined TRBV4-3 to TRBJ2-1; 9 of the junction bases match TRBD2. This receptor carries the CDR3 CASSQEPAGGHNEQFF. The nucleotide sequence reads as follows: TGCGCCAGCAGCCAAGAGCCAGCGGGGGGCCACAATGAGCAGTTCTTC.